One and the same sample provided the 14 T cell receptor beta chains below, sequenced in a study of CD8 T cells in ankylosing spondylitis. TCRdb re-analysed the 5' RACE reads in MiXCR, keeping a single row per CDR3 protein. This sample carries under 150,000 distinct CDR3 sequences, roughly 13% of them seen once, and the ten largest clones take 2.5% to 3.5%. The sequenced material came from blood, either unsorted or a sorted T cell fraction (not recorded which). These receptors were collected from a female donor with ankylosing spondylitis or in good health (not recorded which).

V usage is TRBV5-5 and J usage is TRBJ1-4, with D perhaps TRBD1 (5 bases). V shed 9 bases and J shed 0 bases, with 15 bases lying between them. The CDR3 sequence is 15 residues long. In germline, CDR1 is SGHKS, CDR2 YYEKEE (reference sequence). The CDR3 DNA reads as TGTGCCAACAATCGGGGGAGTCCAACTAATGAAAAACTGTTTTTT. Its translation is CANNRGSPTNEKLFF.

This clonotype was detected a few times. V and J are TRBV3-1 and TRBJ2-1; 11 bases line up with TRBD2. This CDR3 is built from 16 residues. Germline V gene data show CDR1 as LGHDT and CDR2 as YNNKEL (reference sequence). V lost 1 base and J lost 3; bases outside the gene matches: 2. CDR3 sequence: CASSQGSGGVYNEQFF. The CDR3 DNA sequence: TGTGCCAGCAGCCAAGGTAGCGGGGGGGTCTACAATGAGCAGTTCTTC.

This clonotype has at least ten counts. The chain is built from TRBV7-2 and TRBJ2-3, with D possibly being TRBD2 (5 bases). Germline CDR1 is SGHTA and CDR2 is FQGNSA. The ends were cut back, 0 bases at V and 4 bases at J, with 11 bases in the middle. This CDR3 has 15 amino acids. CDR3 DNA sequence: TGTGCCAGCAGCTTAGCCCGGGCCGGGGCAGATACGCAGTATTTT. Translated, it gives CASSLARAGADTQYF.

The table lists this clonotype with many counts. The chain uses TRBV4-1 and TRBJ2-7; 9 positions match TRBD2. Trimming removed 3 bases from V and 4 bases from J; junction bases left unmatched: 13. The CDR3 is 17 residues long. Germline V gene lookup returns CDR1 MGHRA and CDR2 YSYEKL. CDR3 DNA: TGCGCCAGCAGCCAGTACTCAACGGGACTAGCCCGGTACGAGCAGTACTTC. Protein product: CASSQYSTGLARYEQYF.

The chain joins TRBV20-1 to TRBJ2-3; TRBD2 agrees at 12 bases. The V gene's germline CDR1 is DFQATT and CDR2 SNEGSKA (reference sequence). V lost 5 bases and J lost 3; bases outside the gene matches: 6. The CDR3 consists of 15 residues. Written as DNA, the CDR3 is TGCAGTGCTTGGACTAGCGGGAAGGGAACAGATACGCAGTATTTT. Its protein is CSAWTSGKGTDTQYF.

CDR3 bases: TGTGCCAGCAGTGGACAGAGGGGGCGGAACTATGGCTACACCTTC. Its translation: CASSGQRGRNYGYTF. The chain is built from TRBV12-3 or TRBV12-4 and TRBJ1-2, with 7 bases identical to TRBD1. Unmatched junction bases numbered 8, after V lost 5 bases and J lost 2 bases. The CDR3 runs 15 residues.

Only a few counts were recorded for this clonotype. This chain connects TRBV19 to TRBJ2-3; 7 bases line up with TRBD2. The CDR3 contains 15 residues. In germline, CDR1 is LNHDA, CDR2 SQIVND (reference sequence). V trimming: 3 bases; J trimming: 1 base; junction bases outside the gene matches: 4. The CDR3: CASSMASGGTDTQYF. Here the CDR3 DNA reads TGTGCCAGTAGTATGGCTAGCGGCGGCACAGATACGCAGTATTTT.

Only a few counts were recorded for this clonotype. CDR3 nucleotide sequence: TGTGCCAGTAGTATCGGGACAAAAGCTTTCTTT. It is translated as CASSIGTKAFF. V and J are TRBV19 and TRBJ1-1, with a weak D call TRBD1 (6 bases). The CDR3 spans 11 residues. Per germline, CDR1 LNHDA and CDR2 SQIVND (reference sequence). V dropped 3 bases and J dropped 9 bases, with 8 bases sitting between them.

This clonotype appeared a few times. The rearrangement uses TRBV20-1 and TRBJ2-2; D gene ambiguous. Germline-derived CDR1 and CDR2 are DFQATT and SNEGSKA (reference sequence). Trimming removed 5 bases at V and 1 base at J, with 17 bases between. The CDR3 is 16 amino acids. The CDR3 nucleotides read TGCAGTGCTCGTCTCACCCGAACCTTGAACACCGGGGAGCTGTTTTTT. Encoded protein: CSARLTRTLNTGELFF.

This clonotype was seen a handful of times. The CDR3 bases are TGTGCCAGCAGCCAAGATACCGGGACAGGGGGCGGCTACACCTTC. It is translated as CASSQDTGTGGGYTF. The J gene is TRBJ1-2, the V gene TRBV4-2; the match to TRBD1 covers 12 bases. The V and J ends lost 0 bases and 8 bases, in that order; junction bases with no gene match: 4. Germline CDR1 reads LGHNA; CDR2 reads YNFKEQ. The CDR3 has 15 residues.

On this clonotype: A read error may be the cause here, since a much bigger clone is one base away. V gene TRBV12-3 or TRBV12-4 combines with J gene TRBJ1-5, with D possibly being TRBD1 (6 bases). This CDR3 has 14 residues. This chain's CDR3 is CTSSLGGLNQPQHF. In nucleotides, the CDR3 is TGTACCAGCAGTTTGGGGGGGCTCAATCAGCCCCAGCATTTT.

The sample holds a few counts of this clonotype. The rearrangement uses TRBV28 and TRBJ2-2, with a tentative D call TRBD1 (6 bases). Germline-derived CDR1 and CDR2 are MDHEN and SYDVKM. CDR3 length equals 16 residues. V gave up 5 bases and J gave up 3 bases, with 16 bases separating them. CDR3 sequence (DNA): TGTGCCAGCAGTCCCCCCTCAGGGGACCACACCGGGGAGCTGTTTTTT. Protein sequence: CASSPPSGDHTGELFF.

This clonotype has just a few counts. The V and J genes are TRBV11-3 and TRBJ2-1; 10 bases are shared with TRBD1. V trimming: 3 bases; J trimming: 2 bases; junction bases outside the gene matches: 1. Germline V lookup: CDR1 SGHNT, CDR2 YENEEA. This CDR3 region has 15 residues. DNA of the CDR3: TGTGCCAGCAGCTTTGGGACAGGGGCCTACAATGAGCAGTTCTTC. The encoded protein is CASSFGTGAYNEQFF. The full variable domain, its missing parts supplied by reference TRBV11-3 and TRBJ2-1, is EAGVVQSPRYKIIEKKQPVAFWCNPISGHNTLYWYLQNLGQGPELLIRYENEEAVDDSQLPKDRFSAERLKGVDSTLKIQPAELGDSAVYLCASSFGTGAYNEQFFGPGTRLTVL.

About this clonotype: Its ends do not fully match the called genes, so a read error is possible. The rearrangement uses TRBV5-5 and TRBJ2-4; 8 bases align to TRBD2. The V gene's germline CDR1 is SGHKS and CDR2 YYEKEE (reference sequence). CDR3 length: 15 amino acids. The CDR3 coding sequence is TGTGCCAGCAGCCAAGGGACTAGATCTGAGGACATTCGGTACTTC. Translated, it gives CASSQGTRSEDIRYF.